The clone carrying this T cell receptor beta chain was observed a handful of times. The entry originates in a study of regulatory T cells in long-lasting Graves disease. The junction had 12 bases not matched to a gene; V was cut back by 5 bases and J by 7 bases. The CDR3 runs to 16 residues. Per the germline V gene, CDR1 is SEHNR and CDR2 is FQNEAQ (reference sequence). The time point: newly diagnosed GD, antithyroid drugs for less than 3 months. From PBMCs, RNA was extracted and then used to make the TCR library. For TCR beta, libraries came from iRepertoire HTBI primers and Arm-PCR of CDR3 regions. TCRdb processed the multiplex PCR reads anew with MiXCR; each CDR3 protein has one entry. The repertoire holds a few hundred thousand distinct CDR3 sequences, around 18% seen once, with approximately 15% in the top ten. A further study also used this sample, focusing on T cells in Graves' hyperthyroidism and ophthalmopathy.

The chain has TRBV7-9 and TRBJ2-5; 11 bases align to TRBD1. The sample in question was peripheral blood mononuclear cells (PBMCs), obtained at new diagnosis, from a patient treated with antithyroid drugs. The clonotype comes from a woman in her thirties with Graves disease. This CDR3 reads CASSPVADRGRRTQYF. The CDR3 DNA is TGTGCCAGCAGCCCCGTCGCGGACAGGGGGCGAAGGACCCAGTACTTC.